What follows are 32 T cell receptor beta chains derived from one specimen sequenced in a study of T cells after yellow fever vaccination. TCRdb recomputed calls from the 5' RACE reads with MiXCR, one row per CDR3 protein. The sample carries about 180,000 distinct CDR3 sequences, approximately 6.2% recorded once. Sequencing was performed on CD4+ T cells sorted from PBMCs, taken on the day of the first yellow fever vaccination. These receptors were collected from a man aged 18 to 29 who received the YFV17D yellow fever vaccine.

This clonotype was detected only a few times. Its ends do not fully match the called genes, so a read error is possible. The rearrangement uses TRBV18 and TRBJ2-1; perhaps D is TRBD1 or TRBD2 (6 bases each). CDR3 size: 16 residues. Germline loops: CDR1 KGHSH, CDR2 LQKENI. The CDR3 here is CASSPPRGAPHNEQFF. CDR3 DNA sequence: TGTGCCAGCTCACCACCGAGGGGGGCCCCCCACAACGAGCAGTTCTTC. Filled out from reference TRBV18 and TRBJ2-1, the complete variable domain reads NAGVMQNPRHLVRRRGQEARLRCSPMKGHSHVYWYRQLPEEGLKFMVYLQKENIIDESGMPKERFSAEFPKEGPSILRIQQVVRGDSAAYFCASSPPRGAPHNEQFFGPGTRLTVL.

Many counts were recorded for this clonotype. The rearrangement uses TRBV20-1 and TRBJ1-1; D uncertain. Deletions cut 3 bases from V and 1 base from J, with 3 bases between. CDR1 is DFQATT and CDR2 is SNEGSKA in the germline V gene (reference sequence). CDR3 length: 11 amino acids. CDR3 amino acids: CSASRNTEAFF. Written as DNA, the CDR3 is TGCAGTGCTAGCAGGAACACTGAAGCTTTCTTT.

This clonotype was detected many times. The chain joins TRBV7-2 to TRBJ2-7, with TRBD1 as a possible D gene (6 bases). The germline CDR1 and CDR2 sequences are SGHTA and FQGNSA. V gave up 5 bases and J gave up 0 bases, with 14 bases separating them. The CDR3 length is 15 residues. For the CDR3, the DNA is TGTGCCAGCAGCCCAGGGGCAGGCCCCTCCTACGAGCAGTACGTC. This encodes CASSPGAGPSYEQYV.

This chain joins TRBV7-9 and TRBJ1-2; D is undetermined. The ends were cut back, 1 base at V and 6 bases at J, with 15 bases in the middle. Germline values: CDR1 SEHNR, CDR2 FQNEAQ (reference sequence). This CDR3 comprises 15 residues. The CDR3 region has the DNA TGTGCCAGCAGCTTAGGGGTTTCGAGGGCGGATGGCTACACCTTC. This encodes CASSLGVSRADGYTF.

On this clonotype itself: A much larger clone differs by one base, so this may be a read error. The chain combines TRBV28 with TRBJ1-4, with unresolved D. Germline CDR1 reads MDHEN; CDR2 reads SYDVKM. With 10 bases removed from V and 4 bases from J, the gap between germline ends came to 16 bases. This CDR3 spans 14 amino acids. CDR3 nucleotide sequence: TGTGCCAACAGCCCCGACACTTATAATGAAAAACTGTTTTTT. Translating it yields CANSPDTYNEKLFF.

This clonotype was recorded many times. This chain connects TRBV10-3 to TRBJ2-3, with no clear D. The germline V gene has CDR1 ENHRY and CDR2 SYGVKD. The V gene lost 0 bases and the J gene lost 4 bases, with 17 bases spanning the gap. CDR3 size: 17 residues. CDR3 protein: CAISESRSYRAADTQYF. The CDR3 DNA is TGTGCCATCAGTGAGTCCCGTTCGTATAGGGCGGCAGATACGCAGTATTTT.

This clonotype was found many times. The CDR3, as DNA: TGCAGTGCTAGAGATCCGCGCGGGGGAACAGATACGCAGTATTTT. Its translation: CSARDPRGGTDTQYF. The chain recombines TRBV20-1 with TRBJ2-3; 7 nucleotides line up with TRBD2. Per germline, CDR1 DFQATT and CDR2 SNEGSKA (reference sequence). Trimming at V came to 0 bases and at J to 3 bases, leaving 6 bases not matched to a gene. The CDR3 runs to 15 residues.

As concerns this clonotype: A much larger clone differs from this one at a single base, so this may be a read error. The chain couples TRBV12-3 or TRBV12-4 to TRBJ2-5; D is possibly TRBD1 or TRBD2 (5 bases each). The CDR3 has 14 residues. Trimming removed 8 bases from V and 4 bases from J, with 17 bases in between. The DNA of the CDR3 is TGTGCCAGCTCTCCGGGGCGCGGGTCAGAGACCCAGTACTTC. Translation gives CASSPGRGSETQYF.

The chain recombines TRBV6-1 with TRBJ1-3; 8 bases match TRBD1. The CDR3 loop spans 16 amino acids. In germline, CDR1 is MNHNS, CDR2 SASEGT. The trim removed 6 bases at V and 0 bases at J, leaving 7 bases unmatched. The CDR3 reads CASRWDRTSSGNTIYF. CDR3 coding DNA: TGTGCCAGCAGGTGGGACAGGACGAGCTCTGGAAACACCATATATTTT.

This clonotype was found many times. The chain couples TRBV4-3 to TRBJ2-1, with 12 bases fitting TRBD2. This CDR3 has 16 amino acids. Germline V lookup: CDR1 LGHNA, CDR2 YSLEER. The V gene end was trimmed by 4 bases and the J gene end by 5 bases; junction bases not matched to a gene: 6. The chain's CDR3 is CASSRRTSGDHNEQFF. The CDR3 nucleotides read TGCGCCAGCAGCCGCAGGACTAGCGGGGATCACAATGAGCAGTTCTTC.

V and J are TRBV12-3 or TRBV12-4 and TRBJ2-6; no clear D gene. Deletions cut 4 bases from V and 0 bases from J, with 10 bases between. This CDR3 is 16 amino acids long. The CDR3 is CASSSTQASGANVLTF. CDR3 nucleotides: TGTGCCAGCAGTTCTACCCAGGCCTCTGGGGCCAACGTCCTGACTTTC.

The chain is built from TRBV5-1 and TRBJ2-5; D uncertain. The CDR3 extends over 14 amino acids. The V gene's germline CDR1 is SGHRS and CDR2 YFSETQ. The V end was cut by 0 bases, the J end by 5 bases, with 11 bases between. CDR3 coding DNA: TGCGCCAGCAGCTTGGGGCAGGAATGGGAGACCCAGTACTTC. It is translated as CASSLGQEWETQYF.

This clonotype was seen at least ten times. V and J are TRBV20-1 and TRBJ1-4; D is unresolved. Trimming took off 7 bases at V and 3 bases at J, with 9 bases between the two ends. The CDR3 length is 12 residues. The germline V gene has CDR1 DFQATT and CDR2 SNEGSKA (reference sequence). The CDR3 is CSVSDSNEKLFF. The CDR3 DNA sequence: TGCAGTGTTTCGGACTCTAATGAAAAACTGTTTTTT.

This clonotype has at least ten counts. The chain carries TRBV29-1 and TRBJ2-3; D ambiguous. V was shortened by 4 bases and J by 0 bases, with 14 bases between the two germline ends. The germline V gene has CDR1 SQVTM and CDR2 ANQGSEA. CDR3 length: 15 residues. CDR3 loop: CSVVDGQTSTDTQYF. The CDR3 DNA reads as TGCAGCGTTGTCGACGGTCAAACTAGCACAGATACGCAGTATTTT.

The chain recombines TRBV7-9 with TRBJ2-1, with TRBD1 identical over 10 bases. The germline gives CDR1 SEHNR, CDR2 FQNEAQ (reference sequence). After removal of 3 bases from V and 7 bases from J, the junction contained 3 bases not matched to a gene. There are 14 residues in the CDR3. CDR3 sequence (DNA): TGTGCCAGCAGCTTCGGACAGGGGGTGAATGAGCAGTTCTTC. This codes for CASSFGQGVNEQFF.

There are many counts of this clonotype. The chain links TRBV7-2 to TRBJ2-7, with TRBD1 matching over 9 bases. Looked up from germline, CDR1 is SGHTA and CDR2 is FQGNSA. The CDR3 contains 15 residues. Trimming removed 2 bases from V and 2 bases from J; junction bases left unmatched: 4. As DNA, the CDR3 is TGTGCCAGCAGCTTAACCGGGACAGGGCCCTACGAGCAGTACTTC. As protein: CASSLTGTGPYEQYF.

CDR3 DNA sequence: TGTGCCAGCAGCAATCCATTGGAGACAGGGAGGGAGCAGTACTTC. It is translated as CASSNPLETGREQYF. This rearrangement joins TRBV7-9 to TRBJ2-7; tentatively, D is TRBD1 (7 bases). Trimming took off 5 bases at V and 7 bases at J, with 21 bases between the two ends. The CDR3 is 15 amino acids. Germline lookup yields CDR1 SEHNR and CDR2 FQNEAQ (reference sequence).

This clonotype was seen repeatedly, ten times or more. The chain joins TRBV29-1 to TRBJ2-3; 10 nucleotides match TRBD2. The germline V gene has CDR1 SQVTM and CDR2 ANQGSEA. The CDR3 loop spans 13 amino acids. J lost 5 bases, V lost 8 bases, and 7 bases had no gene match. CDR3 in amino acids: CSLSGGAVDTQYF. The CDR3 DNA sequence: TGCAGCTTAAGCGGGGGGGCTGTAGATACGCAGTATTTT.

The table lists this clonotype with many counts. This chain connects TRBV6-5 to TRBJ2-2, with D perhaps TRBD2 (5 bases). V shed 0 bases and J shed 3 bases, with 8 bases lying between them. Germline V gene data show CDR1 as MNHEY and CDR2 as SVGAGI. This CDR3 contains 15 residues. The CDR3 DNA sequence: TGTGCCAGCAGTTACTCCTGGACTCACACCGGGGAGCTGTTTTTT. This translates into CASSYSWTHTGELFF.

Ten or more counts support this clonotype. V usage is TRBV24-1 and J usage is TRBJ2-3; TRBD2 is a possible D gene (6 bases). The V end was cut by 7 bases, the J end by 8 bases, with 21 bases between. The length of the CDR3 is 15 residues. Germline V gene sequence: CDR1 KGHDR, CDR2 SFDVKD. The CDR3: CATSPGLSIPATQYF. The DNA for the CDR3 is TGTGCCACCAGCCCGGGACTGAGTATCCCCGCTACGCAGTATTTT.

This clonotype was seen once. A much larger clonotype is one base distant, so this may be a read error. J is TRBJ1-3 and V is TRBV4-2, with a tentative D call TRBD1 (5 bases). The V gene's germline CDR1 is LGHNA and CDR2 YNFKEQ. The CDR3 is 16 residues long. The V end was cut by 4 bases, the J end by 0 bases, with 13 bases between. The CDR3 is CASSPPGRSSGNTIYF. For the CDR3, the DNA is TGTGCCAGCAGCCCCCCGGGGCGATCCTCTGGAAACACCATATATTTT.

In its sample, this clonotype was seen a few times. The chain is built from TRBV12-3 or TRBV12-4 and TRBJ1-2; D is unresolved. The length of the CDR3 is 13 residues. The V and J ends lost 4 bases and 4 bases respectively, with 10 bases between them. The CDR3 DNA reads TGTGCCAGCAGTTCGGCCTGGGCCTATGGCTACACCTTC. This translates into CASSSAWAYGYTF.

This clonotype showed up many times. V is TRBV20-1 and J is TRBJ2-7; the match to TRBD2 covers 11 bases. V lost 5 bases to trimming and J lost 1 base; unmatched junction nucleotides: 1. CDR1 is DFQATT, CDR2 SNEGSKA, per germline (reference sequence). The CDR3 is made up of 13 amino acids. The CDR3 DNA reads TGCAGTGCTGCTAGCGGGGGGTCCTACGAGCAGTACGTC. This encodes CSAASGGSYEQYV.

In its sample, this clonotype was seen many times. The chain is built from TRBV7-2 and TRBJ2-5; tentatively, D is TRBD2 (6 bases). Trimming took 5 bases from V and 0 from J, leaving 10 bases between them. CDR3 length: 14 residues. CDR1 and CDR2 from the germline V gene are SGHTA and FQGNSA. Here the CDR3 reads CASSRGDYQETQYF. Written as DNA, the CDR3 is TGTGCCAGCAGCCGCGGGGACTACCAAGAGACCCAGTACTTC.

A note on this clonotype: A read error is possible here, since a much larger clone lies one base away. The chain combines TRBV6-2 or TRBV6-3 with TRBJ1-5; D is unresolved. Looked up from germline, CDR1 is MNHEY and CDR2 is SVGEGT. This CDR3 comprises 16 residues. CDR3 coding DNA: TGTGACAGCAGGACCGACGCGGGCGGGTGGGGTCAGCCCCAGCATTTT. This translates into CDSRTDAGGWGQPQHF.

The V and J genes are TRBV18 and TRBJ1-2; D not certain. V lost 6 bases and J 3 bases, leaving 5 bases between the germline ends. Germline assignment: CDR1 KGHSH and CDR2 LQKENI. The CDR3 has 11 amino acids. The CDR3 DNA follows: TGTGCCAGCTCCCAGGACTATGGCTACACCTTC. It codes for CASSQDYGYTF.

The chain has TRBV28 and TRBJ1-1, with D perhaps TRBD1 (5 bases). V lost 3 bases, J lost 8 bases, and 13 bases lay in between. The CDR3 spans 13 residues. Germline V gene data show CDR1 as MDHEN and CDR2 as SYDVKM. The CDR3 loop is CASSLGGVREAFF. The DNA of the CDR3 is TGTGCCAGCAGTTTGGGGGGGGTCAGGGAAGCTTTCTTT.

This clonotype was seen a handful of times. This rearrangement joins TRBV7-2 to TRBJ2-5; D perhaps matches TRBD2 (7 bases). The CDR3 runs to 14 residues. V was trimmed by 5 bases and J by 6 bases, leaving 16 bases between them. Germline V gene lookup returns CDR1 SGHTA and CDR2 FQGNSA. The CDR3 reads CASSGTGGAKTQYF. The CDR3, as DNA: TGTGCCAGCAGCGGTACTGGGGGGGCAAAGACCCAGTACTTC.

In nucleotides, the CDR3 is TGTGCCACGACGAAACAAGCAACAACTAATGAAAAACTGTTTTTT. Translated: CATTKQATTNEKLFF. The chain combines TRBV5-5 with TRBJ1-4; D unresolved. V lost 9 bases and J 0 bases, leaving 15 bases between the germline ends. This CDR3 has 15 amino acids. Germline CDR1 reads SGHKS; CDR2 reads YYEKEE (reference sequence).

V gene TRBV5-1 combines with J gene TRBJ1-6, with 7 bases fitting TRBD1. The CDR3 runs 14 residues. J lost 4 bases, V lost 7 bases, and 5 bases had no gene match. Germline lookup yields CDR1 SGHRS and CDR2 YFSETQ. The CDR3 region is CASAQGVYNSPLHF. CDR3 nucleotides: TGCGCCAGCGCCCAGGGGGTTTATAATTCACCCCTCCACTTT.

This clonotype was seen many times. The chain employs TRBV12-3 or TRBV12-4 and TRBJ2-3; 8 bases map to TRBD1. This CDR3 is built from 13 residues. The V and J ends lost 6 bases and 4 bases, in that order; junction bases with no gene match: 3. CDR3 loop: CASRQGAADTQYF. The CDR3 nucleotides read TGTGCCAGCAGGCAGGGGGCAGCAGATACGCAGTATTTT.

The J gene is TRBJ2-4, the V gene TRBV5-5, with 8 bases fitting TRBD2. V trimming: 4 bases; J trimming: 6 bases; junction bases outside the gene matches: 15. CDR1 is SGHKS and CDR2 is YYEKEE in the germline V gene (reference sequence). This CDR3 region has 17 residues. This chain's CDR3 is CASSPWGRGGPGNIQYF. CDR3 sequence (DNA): TGTGCCAGCAGCCCCTGGGGGCGCGGGGGGCCAGGAAACATTCAGTACTTC.